The 15 T cell receptor beta chains below all came from one sample that was sequenced in a study of blood T cell repertoires in COVID-19. The table came from immunoSEQ multiplex PCR; TCRdb's copy has only in-frame clones and leaves some out. The sample gives hundreds of thousands of clones, roughly 90% of which show up once; roughly 2.4% is in the top ten. Material: peripheral blood. These receptors came from a woman aged 50 to 60 who had recovered from COVID-19.

This sequence joins TRBV9 and TRBJ1-2; D is uncertain. CDR1 and CDR2 from the germline V gene are SGDLS and YYNGEE. This CDR3 is 11 amino acids long. The germline V and J ends were trimmed by 4 bases and 7 bases, with 8 bases remaining between them. For the CDR3, the DNA is TGTGCCAGCAGCCTCGGAGGTGGCTACACCTTC. Its protein product is CASSLGGGYTF.

The chain employs TRBV2 and TRBJ1-1; possibly TRBD1 for D (5 bases). The CDR3 is made up of 14 amino acids. CDR1 and CDR2 (germline): SNHLY, FYNNEI. Trimming removed 7 bases from V and 1 base from J, with 13 bases in between. The CDR3 protein is CASTRGVPNTEAFF. Written as DNA, the CDR3 is TGTGCCAGCACACGGGGGGTTCCGAACACTGAAGCTTTCTTT.

V gene TRBV3-1 (or the pseudogene TRBV3-2) combines with J gene TRBJ2-5, with D possibly matching TRBD2 (7 bases). This CDR3 spans 16 amino acids. Per the germline V gene, CDR1 is LGHDT and CDR2 is YNNKEL (reference sequence). Between the trimmed V and J ends, which lost 8 bases and 1 base, there was a span of 20 bases. CDR3: CASALASGGAQETQYF. CDR3 sequence (DNA): TGTGCCAGCGCCCTAGCTTCGGGGGGCGCCCAAGAGACCCAGTACTTC.

As for this clone: This specimen includes other DNA sequences encoding the same CDR3. The chain combines TRBV7-8 with TRBJ1-1, with 7 bases matching TRBD1. The CDR3 totals 15 residues. Germline V CDR1 and CDR2: SGHVS, FQNEAQ. J was trimmed by 0 bases and V by 1 base; bases with no gene match: 2. CDR3 residues: CASSLGTGLNTEAFF. The CDR3 DNA reads as TGTGCCAGCAGCTTAGGGACAGGACTGAACACTGAAGCTTTCTTT.

Regarding this clone: Within the sample, other DNA sequences also encode this same CDR3. The chain employs TRBV28 and TRBJ2-7; D unclear. The germline V gene has CDR1 MDHEN and CDR2 SYDVKM. This CDR3 has 12 residues. The germline V and J ends were trimmed by 3 bases and 0 bases, with 3 bases remaining between them. The CDR3 spells CASSFSSYEQYF. For the CDR3, the DNA is TGTGCCAGCAGTTTTAGCTCCTACGAGCAGTACTTC.

This clone was detected a few times. The chain uses TRBV27 and TRBJ1-1; TRBD1 is a possible D gene (5 bases). This CDR3 has 13 amino acids. V lost 2 bases and J lost 1, with 5 bases in between. The germline CDR1 and CDR2 sequences are MNHEY and SMNVEV (reference sequence). The CDR3: CASSLGQNTEAFF. The CDR3 DNA is TGTGCCAGCAGTTTAGGACAGAACACTGAAGCTTTCTTT.

The J gene is TRBJ1-1, the V gene TRBV29-1, with D hard to call. The V end lost 8 bases, the J end lost 5 bases, and 21 bases lay between the germline ends. From germline, CDR1 is SQVTM and CDR2 ANQGSEA. This CDR3 comprises 14 residues. Written as DNA, the CDR3 is TGCAGCCCTCAATTGTGGAGGTTGGGAACTGAAGCTTTCTTT. Translation gives CSPQLWRLGTEAFF.

J is TRBJ1-5 and V is TRBV7-9; D unclear. This CDR3 spans 14 amino acids. Germline CDR1 SEHNR, CDR2 FQNEAQ (reference sequence). The V gene lost 6 bases and the J gene lost 7 bases, with 16 bases spanning the gap. DNA of the CDR3: TGTGCCAGCAGTGCCGAGGGAGGGCACCAGCCCCAGCATTTT. Translated, it gives CASSAEGGHQPQHF.

The chain has TRBV9 and TRBJ1-1; TRBD1 matches 7 bases. The germline gives CDR1 SGDLS, CDR2 YYNGEE. CDR3 length: 15 residues. V shed 2 bases, J shed 1 base, and the junction held 5 bases outside the gene matches. CDR3 coding DNA: TGTGCCAGCAGCGTCCGGGACAGCCCGAACACTGAAGCTTTCTTT. Its translation is CASSVRDSPNTEAFF.

The chain carries TRBV2 and TRBJ1-1; tentatively, D is TRBD1 (5 bases). CDR3 length: 14 residues. Germline values: CDR1 SNHLY, CDR2 FYNNEI. The V gene lost 3 bases and the J gene lost 4 bases, with 12 bases spanning the gap. As DNA, the CDR3 is TGTGCCAGCAGTGAGGTCCGGCAGGGCACTGAAGCTTTCTTT. It translates to CASSEVRQGTEAFF. Together with reference TRBV2 and TRBJ1-1, the CDR3 gives the full variable domain: EPEVTQTPSHQVTQMGQEVILRCVPISNHLYFYWYRQILGQKVEFLVSFYNNEISEKSEIFDDQFSVERPDGSNFTLKIRSTKLEDSAMYFCASSEVRQGTEAFFGQGTRLTVV.

This chain links TRBV4-2 with TRBJ2-5; 10 bases line up with TRBD2. The CDR3 length is 17 residues. Germline CDR1 and CDR2: LGHNA and YNFKEQ. Trimming removed 4 bases from V and 0 bases from J; junction bases left unmatched: 8. The CDR3 coding sequence is TGTGCCAGCAGCCCAAATAGCGGGGGGCCCTACCAAGAGACCCAGTACTTC. Protein: CASSPNSGGPYQETQYF.

The rearrangement joins TRBV5-1 to TRBJ2-7; weak D call: TRBD2 (6 bases). The V gene's germline CDR1 is SGHRS and CDR2 YFSETQ. V was pared by 3 bases and J by 0 bases, with 10 bases between. The CDR3 contains 14 residues. CDR3 in amino acids: CASSSTSPSYEQYF. The CDR3 DNA follows: TGCGCCAGCAGCTCTACTAGCCCCTCCTACGAGCAGTACTTC.

The chain has TRBV28 and TRBJ2-7, with TRBD2 matching over 14 bases. CDR1 is MDHEN and CDR2 is SYDVKM in the germline V gene. CDR3 size: 16 residues. The ends lost 3 bases at V and 5 bases at J; junction bases unmatched: 6. The CDR3 region is CASSFGLAGGDDEQYF. CDR3 nucleotides: TGTGCCAGCAGTTTCGGACTAGCGGGAGGAGACGACGAGCAGTACTTC.

This chain joins TRBV29-1 and TRBJ2-7; 8 positions match TRBD1. The J segment lost 6 bases and the V segment lost 2 bases, leaving 9 bases of the junction unmatched. The germline CDR1 and CDR2 sequences are SQVTM and ANQGSEA. The CDR3 covers 14 residues. CDR3 nucleotides: TGCAGCGTTGAAATGCAGGGGGCAAGGAGCGAGCAGTACTTC. Its protein product is CSVEMQGARSEQYF.

Only one count was recorded for this clone. This chain uses TRBV13 with TRBJ2-7; the match to TRBD2 covers 7 bases. J gave up 2 bases and V 5 bases, and 12 bases lay outside the gene matches. Germline V gives CDR1 PRHDT, CDR2 FYEKMQ (reference sequence). The CDR3 extends over 16 amino acids. The CDR3 DNA reads as TGTGCCAGCAGCCGACCCGCCGGACTAGTGGCCTACGAGCAGTACTTC. Amino acid sequence: CASSRPAGLVAYEQYF. The variable domain in full, completed from reference TRBV13 and TRBJ2-7, reads AAGVIQSPRHLIKEKRETATLKCYPIPRHDTVYWYQQGPGQDPQFLISFYEKMQSDKGSIPDRFSAQQFSDYHSELNMSSLELGDSALYFCASSRPAGLVAYEQYFGPGTRLTVT.